A single sample gave rise to the 9 T cell receptor beta chains below, sequenced in a study of shared T cell receptors in the human thymus. The protocol was immunoSEQ multiplex PCR, while the TCRdb copy is restricted to in-frame clones and leaves out a portion. The data hold more than 550,000 clones, with 70% to 90% observed a single time. The same sample was also used in a study of human thymus T cells.

Sequenced sample: thymocytes. Receptor source: a girl in the first two years of life with a congenital heart defect.

The genes are TRBV9 and TRBJ2-4, with TRBD2 matching 13 bases. V trimming: 4 bases; J trimming: 0 bases; junction bases outside the gene matches: 13. Germline V lookup: CDR1 SGDLS, CDR2 YYNGEE. The CDR3 is 20 residues long. Here the CDR3 DNA reads TGTGCCAGCAGCTGTGTAACTAGCGGGGGGGCCGCCATAGCCAAAAACATTCAGTACTTC. Translated: CASSCVTSGGAAIAKNIQYF.

As regards this clone: This specimen includes other DNA sequences encoding the same CDR3. V usage is TRBV5-1 and J usage is TRBJ1-6, with a possible D match to TRBD1 (5 bases). V dropped 0 bases and J dropped 0 bases, with 7 bases sitting between them. Germline loops: CDR1 SGHRS, CDR2 YFSETQ. This CDR3 has 16 amino acids. The CDR3 nucleotides read TGCGCCAGCAGCTTGGGACAGTTCTCCTATAATTCACCCCTCCACTTT. It codes for CASSLGQFSYNSPLHF.

The rearrangement uses TRBV5-6 and TRBJ1-1; D perhaps matches TRBD1 (5 bases). Looked up from germline, CDR1 is SGHDT and CDR2 is YYEEEE. The CDR3 spans 15 residues. Trimming pared 4 bases from V and 3 bases from J, leaving 16 bases between. CDR3 in amino acids: CASSTYGRGDTEAFF. As DNA, the CDR3 is TGTGCCAGCAGCACCTACGGTCGGGGGGACACTGAAGCTTTCTTT.

This clone was detected only a few times. The rearrangement joins TRBV7-7 to TRBJ2-5; TRBD1 aligns across 10 bases. Germline V gives CDR1 SSHAT, CDR2 FNYEAQ (reference sequence). This CDR3 is built from 14 residues. The ends lost 6 bases at V and 2 bases at J; junction bases unmatched: 3. The CDR3 DNA reads TGTGCCAGCAGACCGGACAGGGGGCAAGAGACCCAGTACTTC. Amino acids: CASRPDRGQETQYF.

This clone was seen once. V usage is TRBV2 and J usage is TRBJ2-5; a weak D match, TRBD1 (5 bases). V lost 0 bases and J 2 bases, leaving 10 bases between the germline ends. The germline CDR1 and CDR2 sequences are SNHLY and FYNNEI. This CDR3 comprises 15 residues. The CDR3 DNA reads as TGTGCCAGCAGTGAAGCCATGACAGATCAAGAGACCCAGTACTTC. Its protein product is CASSEAMTDQETQYF.

This chain links TRBV19 with TRBJ1-5; TRBD1 is a possible D gene (5 bases). Germline V gives CDR1 LNHDA, CDR2 SQIVND (reference sequence). V gave up 7 bases and J gave up 6 bases, with 13 bases separating them. CDR3 length: 13 amino acids. The CDR3 spells CASKRGGFQPQHF. The CDR3, as DNA: TGTGCCAGTAAAAGGGGAGGATTTCAGCCCCAGCATTTT.

This sequence joins TRBV4-2 and TRBJ2-5; the match to TRBD1 covers 7 bases. Looked up from germline, CDR1 is LGHNA and CDR2 is YNFKEQ. Trimming cost V 2 bases and J 3 bases; bases outside gene matches: 9. The CDR3 is 16 amino acids. The CDR3 sequence: CASSQIGQDPEETQYF. CDR3 nucleotide sequence: TGTGCCAGCAGCCAAATCGGACAGGACCCCGAAGAGACCCAGTACTTC.

The J gene is TRBJ2-1, the V gene TRBV25-1; TRBD2 matches 12 bases. CDR1 is MGHDK, CDR2 SYGVNS, per germline. Losses at the gene ends were 7 bases for V and 0 bases for J; bases not matched to a gene: 10. CDR3 length: 18 amino acids. CDR3 DNA: TGTGCCAGCACTGAGACTAGCGGGGGTCGAAGCTCCTACAATGAGCAGTTCTTC. Translating gives CASTETSGGRSSYNEQFF.

The chain recombines TRBV10-3 with TRBJ1-2; 9 bases map to TRBD1. This CDR3 spans 16 amino acids. The V gene end was trimmed by 2 bases and the J gene end by 2 bases; junction bases not matched to a gene: 6. CDR1 ENHRY and CDR2 SYGVKD come from the germline V gene. This chain's CDR3 is CAISERGTGINYGYTF. The CDR3 bases are TGTGCCATCAGTGAGAGGGGGACAGGGATCAACTATGGCTACACCTTC.